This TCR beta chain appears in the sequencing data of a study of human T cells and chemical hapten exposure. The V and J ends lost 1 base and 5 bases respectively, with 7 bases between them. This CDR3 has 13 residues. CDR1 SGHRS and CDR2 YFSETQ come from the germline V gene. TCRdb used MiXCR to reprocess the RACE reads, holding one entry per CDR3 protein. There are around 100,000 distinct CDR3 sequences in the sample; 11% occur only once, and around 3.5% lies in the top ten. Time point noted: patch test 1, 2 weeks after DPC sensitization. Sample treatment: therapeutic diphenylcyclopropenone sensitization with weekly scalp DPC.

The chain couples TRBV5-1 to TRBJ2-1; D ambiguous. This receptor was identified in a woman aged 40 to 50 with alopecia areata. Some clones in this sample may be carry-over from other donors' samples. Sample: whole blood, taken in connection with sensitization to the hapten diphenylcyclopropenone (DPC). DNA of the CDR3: TGCGCCAGCAGCTTGTCCCCCAACAATGAGCAGTTCTTC. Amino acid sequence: CASSLSPNNEQFF.